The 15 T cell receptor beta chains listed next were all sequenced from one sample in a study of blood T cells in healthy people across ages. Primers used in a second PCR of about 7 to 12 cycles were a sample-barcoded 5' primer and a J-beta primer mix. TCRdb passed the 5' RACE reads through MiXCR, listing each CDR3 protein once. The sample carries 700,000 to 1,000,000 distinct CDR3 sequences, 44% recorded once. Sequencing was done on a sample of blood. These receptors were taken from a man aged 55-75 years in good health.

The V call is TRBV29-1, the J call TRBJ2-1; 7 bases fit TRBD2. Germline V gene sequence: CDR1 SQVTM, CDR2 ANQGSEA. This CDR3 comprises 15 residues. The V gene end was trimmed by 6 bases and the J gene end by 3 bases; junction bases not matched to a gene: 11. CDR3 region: CSVGEGRLNYNEQFF. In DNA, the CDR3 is TGCAGCGTAGGGGAGGGCAGGTTAAACTACAATGAGCAGTTCTTC.

The CDR3 is CASTFGGLSYEQYF. CDR3 DNA sequence: TGTGCCAGCACCTTTGGGGGTCTCTCCTACGAGCAGTACTTC. The chain couples TRBV7-2 to TRBJ2-7; D possibly matches TRBD1 or TRBD2 (5 bases each). Trimming stripped 7 bases from V and 0 bases from J, with 13 bases between. The CDR3 contains 14 residues. Germline V gives CDR1 SGHTA, CDR2 FQGNSA.

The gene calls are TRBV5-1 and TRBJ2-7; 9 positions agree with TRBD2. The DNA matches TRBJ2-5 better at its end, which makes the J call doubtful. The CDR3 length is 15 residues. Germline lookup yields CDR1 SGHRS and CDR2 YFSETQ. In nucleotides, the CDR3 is TGCGCCAGCAGACAAAGCGGGGGGACTCAAGAGACCCAGTACTTC. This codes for CASRQSGGTQETQYF.

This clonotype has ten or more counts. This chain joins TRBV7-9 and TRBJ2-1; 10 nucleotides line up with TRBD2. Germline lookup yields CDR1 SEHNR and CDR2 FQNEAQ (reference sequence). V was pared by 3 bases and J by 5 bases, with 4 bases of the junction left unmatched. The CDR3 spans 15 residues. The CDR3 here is CASSFRTSGHNEQFF. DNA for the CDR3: TGTGCCAGCAGCTTCAGGACTAGCGGACACAATGAGCAGTTCTTC.

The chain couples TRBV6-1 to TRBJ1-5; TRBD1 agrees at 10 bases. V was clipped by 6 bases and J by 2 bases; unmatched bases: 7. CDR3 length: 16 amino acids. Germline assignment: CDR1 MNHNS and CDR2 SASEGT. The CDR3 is CASRGTGVAGNQPQHF. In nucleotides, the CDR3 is TGTGCCAGCAGGGGGACAGGGGTTGCAGGCAATCAGCCCCAGCATTTT.

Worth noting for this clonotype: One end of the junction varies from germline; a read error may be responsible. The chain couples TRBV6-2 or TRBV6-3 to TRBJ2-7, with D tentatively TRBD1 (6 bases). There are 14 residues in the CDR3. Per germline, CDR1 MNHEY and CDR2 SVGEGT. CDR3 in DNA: TGTACCAGCAGTTTCCAGGGGATCCCCTACGAGCAGTACTTC. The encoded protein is CTSSFQGIPYEQYF.

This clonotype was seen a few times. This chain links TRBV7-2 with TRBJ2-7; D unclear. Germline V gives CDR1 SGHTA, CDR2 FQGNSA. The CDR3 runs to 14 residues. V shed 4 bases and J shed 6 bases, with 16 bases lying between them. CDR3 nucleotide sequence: TGTGCCAGCAGCTCACGGGCCGGCTCCGGCGAGCAGTACTTC. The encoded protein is CASSSRAGSGEQYF.

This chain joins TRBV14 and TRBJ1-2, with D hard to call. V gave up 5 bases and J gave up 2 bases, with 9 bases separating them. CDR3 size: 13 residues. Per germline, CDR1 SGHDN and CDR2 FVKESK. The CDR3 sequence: CASSKNDNYGYTF. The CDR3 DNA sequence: TGTGCCAGCAGCAAAAACGACAACTATGGCTACACCTTC.

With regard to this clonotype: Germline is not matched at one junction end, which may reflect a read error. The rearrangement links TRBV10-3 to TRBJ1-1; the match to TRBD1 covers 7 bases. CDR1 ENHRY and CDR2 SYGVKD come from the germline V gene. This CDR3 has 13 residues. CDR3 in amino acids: CTISDPIDRAAFF. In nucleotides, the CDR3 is TGTACCATCAGTGATCCGATTGACAGGGCAGCTTTCTTT.

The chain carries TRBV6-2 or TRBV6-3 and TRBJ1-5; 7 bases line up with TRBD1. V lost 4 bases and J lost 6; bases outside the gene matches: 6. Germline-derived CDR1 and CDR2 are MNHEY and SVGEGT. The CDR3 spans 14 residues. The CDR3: CASSSRGGTQPQHF. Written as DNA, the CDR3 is TGTGCCAGCAGTTCCAGAGGGGGCACTCAGCCCCAGCATTTT.

The DNA of the CDR3 is TGCAGTGCTAGCTGGCTAGCGGGGGGGAGCTCCTACAATGAGCAGTACTTC. Protein sequence: CSASWLAGGSSYNEQYF. The J gene is TRBJ2-1, the V gene TRBV20-1; 12 nucleotides match TRBD2. The J call may be wrong; the DNA end is better matched by TRBJ2-7. The CDR3 is 17 residues long. Looked up from germline, CDR1 is DFQATT and CDR2 is SNEGSKA (reference sequence).

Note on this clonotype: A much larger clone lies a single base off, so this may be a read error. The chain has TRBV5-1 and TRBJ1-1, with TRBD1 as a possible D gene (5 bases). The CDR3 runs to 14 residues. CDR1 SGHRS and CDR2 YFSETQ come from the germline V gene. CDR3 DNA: TGCGCCAACAGCTTGGGACGGGGGAAGACTGAAGCTTTCTTT. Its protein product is CANSLGRGKTEAFF. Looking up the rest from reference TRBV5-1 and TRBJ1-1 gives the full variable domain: KAGVTQTPRYLIKTRGQQVTLSCSPISGHRSVSWYQQTPGQGLQFLFEYFSETQRNKGNFPGRFSGRQFSNSRSEMNVSTLELGDSALYLCANSLGRGKTEAFFGQGTRLTVV.

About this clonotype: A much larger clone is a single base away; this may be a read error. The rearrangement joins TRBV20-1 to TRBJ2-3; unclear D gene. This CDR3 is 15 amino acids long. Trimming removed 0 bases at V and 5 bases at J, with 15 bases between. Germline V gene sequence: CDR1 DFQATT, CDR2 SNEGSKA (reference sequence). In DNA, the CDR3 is TGCAGTGCTAGAGACGTTACCGGGCTACAAGATACGCAGTATTTT. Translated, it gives CSARDVTGLQDTQYF.

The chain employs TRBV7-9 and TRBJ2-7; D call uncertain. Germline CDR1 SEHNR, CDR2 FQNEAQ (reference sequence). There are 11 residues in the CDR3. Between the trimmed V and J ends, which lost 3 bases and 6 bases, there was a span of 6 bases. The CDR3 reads CASSLYSEQYF. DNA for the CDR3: TGTGCCAGCAGCTTGTATTCCGAGCAGTACTTC.

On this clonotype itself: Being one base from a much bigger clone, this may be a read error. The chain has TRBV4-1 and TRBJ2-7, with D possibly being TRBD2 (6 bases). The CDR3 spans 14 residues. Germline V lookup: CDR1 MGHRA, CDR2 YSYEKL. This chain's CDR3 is CASSQVWGVYEQNF. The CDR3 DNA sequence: TGCGCCAGCAGCCAAGTGTGGGGGGTATACGAGCAGAACTTC.